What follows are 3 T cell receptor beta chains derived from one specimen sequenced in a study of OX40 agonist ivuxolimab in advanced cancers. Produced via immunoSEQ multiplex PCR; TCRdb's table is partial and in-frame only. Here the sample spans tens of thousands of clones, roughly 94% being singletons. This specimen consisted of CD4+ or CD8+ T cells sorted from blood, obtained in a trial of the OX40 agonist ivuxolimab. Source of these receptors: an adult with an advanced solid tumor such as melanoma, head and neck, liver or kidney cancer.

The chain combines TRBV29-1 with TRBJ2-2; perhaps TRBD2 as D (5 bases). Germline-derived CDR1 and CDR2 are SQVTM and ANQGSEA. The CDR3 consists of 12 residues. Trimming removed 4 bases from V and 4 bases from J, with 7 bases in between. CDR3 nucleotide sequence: TGCAGCGTTGTTGAGGGCACCGGGGAGCTGTTTTTT. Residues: CSVVEGTGELFF.

The CDR3 is CASSGIVNEQFF. CDR3 DNA sequence: TGTGCCAGCAGCGGAATTGTGAATGAGCAGTTCTTC. This chain links TRBV6-4 with TRBJ2-1; D gene ambiguous. Germline CDR1 reads MRHNA; CDR2 reads SNTAGT. The CDR3 runs 12 residues. V was clipped by 6 bases and J by 7 bases, with 10 bases between them.

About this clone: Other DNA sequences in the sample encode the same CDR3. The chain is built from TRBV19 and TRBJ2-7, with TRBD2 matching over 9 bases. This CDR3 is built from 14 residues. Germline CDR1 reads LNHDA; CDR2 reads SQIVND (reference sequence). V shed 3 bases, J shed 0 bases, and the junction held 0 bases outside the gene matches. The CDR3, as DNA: TGTGCCAGTAGTATTAGCGGGAGCTCCTACGAGCAGTACTTC. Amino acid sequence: CASSISGSSYEQYF.